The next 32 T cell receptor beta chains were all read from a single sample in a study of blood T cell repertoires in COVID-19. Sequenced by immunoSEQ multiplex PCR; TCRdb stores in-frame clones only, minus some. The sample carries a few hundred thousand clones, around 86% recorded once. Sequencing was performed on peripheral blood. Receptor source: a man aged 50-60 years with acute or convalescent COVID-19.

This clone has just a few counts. The CDR3 DNA reads TGTGCCAGCAGCTTGACAGGGCTCGAAGCTTTCTTT. This sequence encodes CASSLTGLEAFF. V and J are TRBV5-6 and TRBJ1-1, with D perhaps TRBD1 (6 bases). Trimming cost V 1 base and J 8 bases, with 9 bases left between them. This CDR3 is 12 amino acids long. Germline V gene lookup returns CDR1 SGHDT and CDR2 YYEEEE.

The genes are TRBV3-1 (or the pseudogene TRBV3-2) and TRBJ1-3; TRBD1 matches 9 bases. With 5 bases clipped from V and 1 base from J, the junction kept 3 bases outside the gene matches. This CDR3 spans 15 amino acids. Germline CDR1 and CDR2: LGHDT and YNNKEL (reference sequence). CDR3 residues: CASSSGTGSGNTIYF. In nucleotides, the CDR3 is TGTGCCAGCAGCTCCGGGACAGGGTCTGGAAACACCATATATTTT.

CDR3 nucleotide sequence: TGTGCCAGCAGCCCCAACAGGGGGAGCTACAATGAGCAGTTCTTC. As protein: CASSPNRGSYNEQFF. This rearrangement joins TRBV6-5 to TRBJ2-1, with 8 bases lining up with TRBD1. Germline values: CDR1 MNHEY, CDR2 SVGAGI. The CDR3 is 15 amino acids. V shed 6 bases and J 3 bases; nucleotides not matched to a gene: 7.

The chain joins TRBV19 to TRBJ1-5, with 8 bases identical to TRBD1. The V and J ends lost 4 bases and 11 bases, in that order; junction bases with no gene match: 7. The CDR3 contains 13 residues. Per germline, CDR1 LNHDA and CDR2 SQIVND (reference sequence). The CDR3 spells CASSTRGDRTQHF. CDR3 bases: TGTGCCAGTAGTACCCGGGGGGACAGGACCCAGCATTTT. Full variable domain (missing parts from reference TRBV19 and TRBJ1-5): DGGITQSPKYLFRKEGQNVTLSCEQNLNHDAMYWYRQDPGQGLRLIYYSQIVNDFQKGDIAEGYSVSREKKESFPLTVTSAQKNPTAFYLCASSTRGDRTQHFGDGTRLSIL.

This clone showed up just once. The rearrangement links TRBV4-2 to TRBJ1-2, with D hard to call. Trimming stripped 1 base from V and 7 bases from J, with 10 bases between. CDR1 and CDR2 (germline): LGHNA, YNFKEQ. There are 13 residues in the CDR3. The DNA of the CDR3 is TGTGCCAGCAGCCAAGTTCAGTTGTCTGGCTACACCTTC. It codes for CASSQVQLSGYTF.

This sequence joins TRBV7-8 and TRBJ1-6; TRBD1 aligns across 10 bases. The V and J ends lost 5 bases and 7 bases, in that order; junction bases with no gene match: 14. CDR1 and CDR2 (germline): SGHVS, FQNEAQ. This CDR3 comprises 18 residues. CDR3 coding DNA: TGTGCCAGCAGCCGTACCGGGACAGGGGTGAGTGGAAATTCACCCCTCCACTTT. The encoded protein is CASSRTGTGVSGNSPLHF.

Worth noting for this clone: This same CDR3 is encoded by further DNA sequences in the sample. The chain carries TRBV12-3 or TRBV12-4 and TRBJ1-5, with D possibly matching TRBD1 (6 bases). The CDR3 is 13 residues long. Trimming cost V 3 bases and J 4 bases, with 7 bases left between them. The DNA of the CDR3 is TGTGCCAGCAGTTTCGACAGGAATCAGCCCCAGCATTTT. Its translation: CASSFDRNQPQHF.

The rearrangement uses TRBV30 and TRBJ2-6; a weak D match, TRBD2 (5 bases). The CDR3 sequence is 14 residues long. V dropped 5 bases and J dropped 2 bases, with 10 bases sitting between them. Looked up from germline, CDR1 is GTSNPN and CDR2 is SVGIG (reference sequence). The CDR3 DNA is TGTGCCTGGCGTTACGGGGCTGGGGCCAACGTCCTGACTTTC. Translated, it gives CAWRYGAGANVLTF.

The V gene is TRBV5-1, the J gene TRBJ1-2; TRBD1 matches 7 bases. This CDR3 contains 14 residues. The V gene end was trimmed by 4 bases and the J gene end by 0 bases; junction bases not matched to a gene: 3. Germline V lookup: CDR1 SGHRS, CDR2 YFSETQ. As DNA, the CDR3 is TGCGCCAGCAGCCCGGGGACAGCTAACTATGGCTACACCTTC. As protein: CASSPGTANYGYTF.

Here the CDR3 reads CASSSFSSGGAIEQFF. The DNA for the CDR3 is TGTGCCAGCAGTTCCTTTTCTAGCGGGGGGGCGATTGAGCAGTTCTTC. The chain is built from TRBV27 and TRBJ2-1, with 12 bases that match TRBD2. This CDR3 is 16 amino acids long. Germline lookup yields CDR1 MNHEY and CDR2 SMNVEV (reference sequence). V dropped 4 bases and J dropped 9; count of bases not matched to a gene: 10.

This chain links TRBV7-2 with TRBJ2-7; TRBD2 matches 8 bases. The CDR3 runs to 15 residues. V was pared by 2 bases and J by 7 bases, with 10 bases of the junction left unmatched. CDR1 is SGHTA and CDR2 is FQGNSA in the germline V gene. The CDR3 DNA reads TGTGCCAGCAGCTTATGGGGACTAGGAGTTGGAGAGCAGTACTTC. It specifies CASSLWGLGVGEQYF.

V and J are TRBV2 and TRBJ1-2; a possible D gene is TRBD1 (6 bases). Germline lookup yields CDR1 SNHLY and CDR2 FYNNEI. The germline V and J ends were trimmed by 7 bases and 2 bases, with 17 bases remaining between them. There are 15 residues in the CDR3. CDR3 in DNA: TGTGCCAGCACGGGAGGGGGGGGCGCGAACTATGGCTACACCTTC. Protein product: CASTGGGGANYGYTF. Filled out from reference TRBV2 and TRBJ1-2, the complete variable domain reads EPEVTQTPSHQVTQMGQEVILRCVPISNHLYFYWYRQILGQKVEFLVSFYNNEISEKSEIFDDQFSVERPDGSNFTLKIRSTKLEDSAMYFCASTGGGGANYGYTFGSGTRLTVV.

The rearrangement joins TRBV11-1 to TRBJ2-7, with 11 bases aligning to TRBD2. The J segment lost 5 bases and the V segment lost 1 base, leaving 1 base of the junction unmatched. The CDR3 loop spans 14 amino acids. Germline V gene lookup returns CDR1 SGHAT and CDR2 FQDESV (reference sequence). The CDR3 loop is CASSLVTSGDEQYF. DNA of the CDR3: TGTGCCAGCAGCTTAGTGACTAGCGGGGACGAGCAGTACTTC.

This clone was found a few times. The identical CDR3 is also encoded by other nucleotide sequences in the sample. The CDR3 bases are TGTGCCAGTAGTATCCCGCCAGGGGGCAATCAGCCCCAGCATTTT. Translated, it gives CASSIPPGGNQPQHF. The genes are TRBV19 and TRBJ1-5, with D perhaps matching TRBD1 (6 bases). This CDR3 is 15 amino acids long. The germline V gene encodes CDR1 LNHDA and CDR2 SQIVND (reference sequence). V was cut by 3 bases and J by 2 bases, with 11 bases left in between. The full variable domain, in which reference TRBV19 and TRBJ1-5 provide the parts outside the CDR3, is DGGITQSPKYLFRKEGQNVTLSCEQNLNHDAMYWYRQDPGQGLRLIYYSQIVNDFQKGDIAEGYSVSREKKESFPLTVTSAQKNPTAFYLCASSIPPGGNQPQHFGDGTRLSIL.

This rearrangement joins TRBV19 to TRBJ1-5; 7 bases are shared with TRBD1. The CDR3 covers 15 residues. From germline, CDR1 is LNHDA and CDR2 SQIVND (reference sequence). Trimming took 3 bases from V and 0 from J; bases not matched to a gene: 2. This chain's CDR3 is CASSMGTVSNQPQHF. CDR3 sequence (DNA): TGTGCCAGTAGTATGGGGACAGTTAGCAATCAGCCCCAGCATTTT.

This CDR3 reads CASRPLAGGQETQYF. The CDR3 region has the DNA TGCGCCAGCAGGCCCCTAGCGGGGGGGCAAGAGACCCAGTACTTC. This chain links TRBV5-1 with TRBJ2-5; 12 bases match TRBD2. The CDR3 totals 15 residues. J gave up 2 bases and V 5 bases, and 4 bases lay outside the gene matches. The germline gives CDR1 SGHRS, CDR2 YFSETQ.

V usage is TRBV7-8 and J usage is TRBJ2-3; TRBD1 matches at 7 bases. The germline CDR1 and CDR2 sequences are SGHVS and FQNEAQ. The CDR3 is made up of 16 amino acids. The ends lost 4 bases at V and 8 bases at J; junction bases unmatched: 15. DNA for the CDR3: TGTGCCAGCAGCTCCACCGGACAGACCAACAGGGGTACGCAGTATTTT. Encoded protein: CASSSTGQTNRGTQYF.

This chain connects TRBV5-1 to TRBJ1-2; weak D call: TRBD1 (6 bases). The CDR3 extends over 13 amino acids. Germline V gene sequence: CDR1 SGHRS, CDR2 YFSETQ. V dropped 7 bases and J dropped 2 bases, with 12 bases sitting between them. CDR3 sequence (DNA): TGCGCCAGCGCGGCGCAGGGGAACTATGGCTACACCTTC. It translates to CASAAQGNYGYTF.

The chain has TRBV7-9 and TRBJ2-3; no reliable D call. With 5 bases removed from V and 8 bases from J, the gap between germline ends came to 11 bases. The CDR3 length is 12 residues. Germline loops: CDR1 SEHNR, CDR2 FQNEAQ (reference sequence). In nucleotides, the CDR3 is TGTGCCAGCAGCCGCGGCCCCTCTACGCAGTATTTT. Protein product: CASSRGPSTQYF. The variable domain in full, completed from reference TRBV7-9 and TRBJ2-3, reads DTGVSQNPRHKITKRGQNVTFRCDPISEHNRLYWYRQTLGQGPEFLTYFQNEAQLEKSRLLSDRFSAERPKGSFSTLEIQRTEQGDSAMYLCASSRGPSTQYFGPGTRLTVL.

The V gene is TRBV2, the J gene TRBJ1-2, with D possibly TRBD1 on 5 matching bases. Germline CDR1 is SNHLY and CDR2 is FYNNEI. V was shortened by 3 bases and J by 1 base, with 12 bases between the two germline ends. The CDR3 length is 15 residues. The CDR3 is CASSERQGINYGYTF. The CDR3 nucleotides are TGTGCCAGCAGTGAGCGTCAGGGAATTAACTATGGCTACACCTTC.

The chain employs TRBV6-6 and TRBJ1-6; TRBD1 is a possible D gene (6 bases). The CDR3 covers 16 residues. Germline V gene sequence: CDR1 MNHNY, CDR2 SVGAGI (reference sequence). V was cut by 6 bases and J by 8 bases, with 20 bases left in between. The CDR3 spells CASSQVEWGRDSPLHF. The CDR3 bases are TGTGCCAGCAGCCAGGTCGAGTGGGGGCGAGATTCACCCCTCCACTTT.

CDR3 protein: CASRRGQDSNQPQHF. The CDR3 region has the DNA TGTGCCAGCAGAAGAGGACAGGATAGCAATCAGCCCCAGCATTTT. The chain has TRBV6-5 and TRBJ1-5; 7 bases align to TRBD1. The CDR3 is 15 amino acids. Germline V gene sequence: CDR1 MNHEY, CDR2 SVGAGI. V gave up 6 bases and J gave up 0 bases; unmatched junction bases: 5.

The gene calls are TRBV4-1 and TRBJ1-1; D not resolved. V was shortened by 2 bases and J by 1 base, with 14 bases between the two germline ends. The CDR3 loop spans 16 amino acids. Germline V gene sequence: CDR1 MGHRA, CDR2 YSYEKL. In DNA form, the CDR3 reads TGCGCCAGCAGCCAACCTCCCGGGGAACGGAACACTGAAGCTTTCTTT. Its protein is CASSQPPGERNTEAFF.

The CDR3 region has the DNA TGTGCCAGCAGTACACCCGTGGCCAAGGGGGCAGGATTGAGCACAGATACGCAGTATTTT. It translates to CASSTPVAKGAGLSTDTQYF. The chain has TRBV2 and TRBJ2-3; 7 bases map to TRBD1. CDR3 length: 20 amino acids. The germline CDR1 and CDR2 sequences are SNHLY and FYNNEI. The V gene end was trimmed by 5 bases and the J gene end by 0 bases; junction bases not matched to a gene: 20.

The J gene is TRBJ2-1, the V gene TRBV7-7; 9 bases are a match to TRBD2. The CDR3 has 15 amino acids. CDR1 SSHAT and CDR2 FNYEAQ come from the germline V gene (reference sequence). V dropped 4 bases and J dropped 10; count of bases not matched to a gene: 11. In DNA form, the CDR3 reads TGTGCCAGCAGCTCCGGGACTAGCACTCCTGGGGAGCAGTTCTTC. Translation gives CASSSGTSTPGEQFF.

CDR3 DNA sequence: TGTGCCAGCAGTCCGGACACGCATAGCAATCAGCCCCAGCATTTT. Protein: CASSPDTHSNQPQHF. The rearrangement links TRBV28 to TRBJ1-5, with a weak D call TRBD1 (5 bases). V gave up 5 bases and J gave up 0 bases, with 11 bases separating them. CDR1 is MDHEN and CDR2 is SYDVKM in the germline V gene. CDR3 length: 15 residues. Looking up the rest from reference TRBV28 and TRBJ1-5 gives the full variable domain: DVKVTQSSRYLVKRTGEKVFLECVQDMDHENMFWYRQDPGLGLRLIYFSYDVKMKEKGDIPEGYSVSREKKERFSLILESASTNQTSMYLCASSPDTHSNQPQHFGDGTRLSIL.

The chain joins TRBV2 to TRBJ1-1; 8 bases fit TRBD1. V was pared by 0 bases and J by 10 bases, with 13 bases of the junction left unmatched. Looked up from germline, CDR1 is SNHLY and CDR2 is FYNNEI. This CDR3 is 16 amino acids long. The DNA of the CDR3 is TGTGCCAGCAGTGAAGCGACAGGGGTCCCCGTTAAACGAGCTTTCTTT. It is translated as CASSEATGVPVKRAFF.

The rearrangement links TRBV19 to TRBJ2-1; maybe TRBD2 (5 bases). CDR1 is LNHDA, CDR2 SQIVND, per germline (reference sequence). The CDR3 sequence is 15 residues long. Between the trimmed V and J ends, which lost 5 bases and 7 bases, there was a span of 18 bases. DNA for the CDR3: TGTGCCAGTAGTTATGACATACTGTCGGGGAATGAGCAGTTCTTC. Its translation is CASSYDILSGNEQFF.

CDR3 bases: TGTGCCAGTAGTATAGGGGGACAGGGGGGACCTTTCTCCTACGAGCAGTACTTC. Its translation: CASSIGGQGGPFSYEQYF. The chain employs TRBV19 and TRBJ2-7, with 11 nucleotides matching TRBD1. The CDR3 sequence is 18 residues long. J lost 0 bases, V lost 1 base, and 8 bases had no gene match. Germline CDR1 reads LNHDA; CDR2 reads SQIVND (reference sequence). Combining the CDR3 with reference TRBV19 and TRBJ2-7 gives the whole variable domain DGGITQSPKYLFRKEGQNVTLSCEQNLNHDAMYWYRQDPGQGLRLIYYSQIVNDFQKGDIAEGYSVSREKKESFPLTVTSAQKNPTAFYLCASSIGGQGGPFSYEQYFGPGTRLTVT.

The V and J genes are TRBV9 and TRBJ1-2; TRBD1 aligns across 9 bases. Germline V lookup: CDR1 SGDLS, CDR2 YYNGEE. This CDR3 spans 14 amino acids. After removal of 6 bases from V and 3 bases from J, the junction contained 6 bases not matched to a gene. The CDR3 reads CASTPGQGDYGYTF. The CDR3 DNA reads TGTGCCAGCACTCCGGGACAGGGAGACTATGGCTACACCTTC.

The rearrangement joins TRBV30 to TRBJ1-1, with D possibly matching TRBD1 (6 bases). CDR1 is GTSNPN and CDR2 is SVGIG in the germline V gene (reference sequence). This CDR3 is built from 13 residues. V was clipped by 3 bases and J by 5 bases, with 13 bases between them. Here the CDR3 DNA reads TGTGCCTGGAGGGGGGACATGTGGACTGAAGCTTTCTTT. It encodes CAWRGDMWTEAFF.

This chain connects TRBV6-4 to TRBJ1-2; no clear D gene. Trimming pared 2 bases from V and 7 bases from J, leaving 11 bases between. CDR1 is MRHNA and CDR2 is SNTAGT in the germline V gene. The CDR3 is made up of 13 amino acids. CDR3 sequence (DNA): TGTGCCAGCAGTGACGGGGTTCGGGGTGGCTACACCTTC. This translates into CASSDGVRGGYTF.